These 27 T cell receptor beta chains originate from one sample sequenced in a study of OX40 agonist ivuxolimab in advanced cancers. Library prep was done by the immunoSEQ multiplex PCR assay. TCRdb holds this immuneACCESS table with in-frame rearrangements only. Some clones are missing; in checked studies, unresolved V genes explain under half, and the rest has no known cause. The sample data list around 130,000 clones, and 93% of these were observed just once. The top ten hold more than 0.15% of the sample. The sample consisted of CD4+ or CD8+ T cells sorted from blood, taken in a trial of the OX40 agonist ivuxolimab. These receptors were taken from an adult with an advanced solid tumor such as melanoma, head and neck, liver or kidney cancer.

The chain links TRBV27 to TRBJ2-5; TRBD1 is a possible D gene (5 bases). The CDR3 runs 15 residues. The germline gives CDR1 MNHEY, CDR2 SMNVEV (reference sequence). Between the trimmed V and J ends, which lost 6 bases and 0 bases, there was a span of 14 bases. The CDR3 region is CASRLGQTYQETQYF. The CDR3 DNA reads as TGTGCCAGCAGGTTGGGGCAGACGTACCAAGAGACCCAGTACTTC.

The J gene is TRBJ2-2, the V gene TRBV5-5; D gene ambiguous. V was shortened by 0 bases and J by 2 bases, with 8 bases between the two germline ends. The CDR3 has 15 amino acids. Germline loops: CDR1 SGHKS, CDR2 YYEKEE (reference sequence). Written as DNA, the CDR3 is TGTGCCAGCAGCTTGGGTCAGGACAACACCGGGGAGCTGTTTTTT. It specifies CASSLGQDNTGELFF.

This clone was detected a few times. The chain is built from TRBV28 and TRBJ1-2; D is undetermined. Germline V gene data show CDR1 as MDHEN and CDR2 as SYDVKM. The CDR3 is made up of 13 amino acids. Deletions cut 6 bases from V and 4 bases from J, with 12 bases between. The CDR3 nucleotides are TGTGCCAGCAGGAATCCCCCAATCTATGGCTACACCTTC. Residues: CASRNPPIYGYTF.

The J gene is TRBJ1-1, the V gene TRBV7-6; no firm D call. The V and J ends lost 1 base and 8 bases respectively, with 14 bases between them. Germline V CDR1 and CDR2: SGHVS, FNYEAQ. The CDR3 is 14 residues long. CDR3 coding DNA: TGTGCCAGCAGCTTAGATCGAACTGCGGCGGAAGCTTTCTTT. It is translated as CASSLDRTAAEAFF.

The chain combines TRBV11-3 with TRBJ2-1; D not resolved. The CDR3 is 12 residues long. Germline lookup yields CDR1 SGHNT and CDR2 YENEEA. V lost 3 bases and J 6 bases, leaving 6 bases between the germline ends. Here the CDR3 DNA reads TGTGCCAGCAGCTTGGGCAGCAATGAGCAGTTCTTC. It codes for CASSLGSNEQFF.

This clone was recorded only once. CDR3 in DNA: TGTGCCAGCAGCTTGTTTGGGATCAATCAGCCCCAGCATTTT. Its translation is CASSLFGINQPQHF. The rearrangement joins TRBV5-4 to TRBJ1-5; no definite D call. Germline V gene data show CDR1 as SGHNT and CDR2 as YYREEE (reference sequence). The V end was cut by 1 base, the J end by 3 bases, with 8 bases between. The CDR3 consists of 14 residues.

The chain has TRBV19 and TRBJ2-3, with 9 bases matching TRBD1. J was trimmed by 3 bases and V by 5 bases; bases with no gene match: 3. The CDR3 spans 14 residues. Germline V gene sequence: CDR1 LNHDA, CDR2 SQIVND (reference sequence). CDR3 sequence: CASSLGTGTDTQYF. In DNA, the CDR3 is TGTGCCAGTAGTTTAGGGACAGGGACAGATACGCAGTATTTT. Drawing the rest from reference TRBV19 and TRBJ2-3, the complete variable domain is DGGITQSPKYLFRKEGQNVTLSCEQNLNHDAMYWYRQDPGQGLRLIYYSQIVNDFQKGDIAEGYSVSREKKESFPLTVTSAQKNPTAFYLCASSLGTGTDTQYFGPGTRLTVL.

The genes are TRBV12-1 and TRBJ2-7; TRBD1, the D gene given by the table, was not confirmed from the DNA. TRBV12-1 corresponds to a pseudogene. This CDR3 contains 14 residues. CDR3 amino acids: CASSFGDSSYEQYF. DNA of the CDR3: TGTGCCAGCAGCTTCGGGGACAGCTCCTACGAGCAGTACTTC.

The CDR3 DNA follows: TGTGCCAGCAGCTTAGCCCGTACGAATACCTACGAGCAGTACTTC. This encodes CASSLARTNTYEQYF. The V and J genes are TRBV7-2 and TRBJ2-7; D gene uncertain. From germline, CDR1 is SGHTA and CDR2 FQGNSA. The CDR3 has 15 amino acids. V lost 0 bases, J lost 2 bases, and 11 bases lay in between.

The V and J genes are TRBV28 and TRBJ1-2; D is unresolved. The CDR3 contains 13 residues. The germline gives CDR1 MDHEN, CDR2 SYDVKM. V was cut by 2 bases and J by 2 bases, with 6 bases left in between. CDR3 nucleotide sequence: TGTGCCAGCAGTTTAGCCATAAACTATGGCTACACCTTC. Amino acid sequence: CASSLAINYGYTF.

The sample holds one count of this clone. The chain joins TRBV4-3 to TRBJ2-4, with 7 bases that match TRBD1. This CDR3 contains 17 residues. J lost 0 bases, V lost 3 bases, and 8 bases had no gene match. Germline CDR1 is LGHNA and CDR2 is YSLEER. CDR3 sequence reads: CASSQTGFAGAKNIQYF. CDR3 in DNA: TGCGCCAGCAGCCAGACAGGGTTCGCGGGAGCCAAAAACATTCAGTACTTC.

The chain combines TRBV7-2 with TRBJ2-4; the D gene is possibly TRBD2 (5 bases). V was pared by 5 bases and J by 8 bases, with 19 bases between. CDR1 and CDR2 (germline): SGHTA, FQGNSA. CDR3 size: 15 residues. The CDR3 here is CASSPPGSPLYIQYF. The CDR3 nucleotides are TGTGCCAGCAGCCCCCCGGGATCCCCTCTTTACATTCAGTACTTC.

The rearrangement joins TRBV19 to TRBJ1-2, with 8 bases matching TRBD1. Trimming cost V 6 bases and J 0 bases; bases outside gene matches: 6. Germline CDR1 and CDR2: LNHDA and SQIVND (reference sequence). CDR3 length: 15 residues. DNA for the CDR3: TGTGCCAGTAGGGACCAGGGGGCTGCTAACTATGGCTACACCTTC. It translates to CASRDQGAANYGYTF.

CDR3: CASSPTPAGQGVYEQYF. The DNA for the CDR3 is TGTGCCAGCAGCCCGACCCCGGCGGGACAGGGAGTCTACGAGCAGTACTTC. The gene calls are TRBV7-8 and TRBJ2-7, with TRBD1 matching over 9 bases. V was pared by 5 bases and J by 3 bases, with 14 bases of the junction left unmatched. The V gene's germline CDR1 is SGHVS and CDR2 FQNEAQ. This CDR3 region has 17 residues. Variable domain in full (rest from reference TRBV7-8 and TRBJ2-7): GAGVSQSPRYKVAKRGQDVALRCDPISGHVSLFWYQQALGQGPEFLTYFQNEAQLDKSGLPSDRFFAERPEGSVSTLKIQRTQQEDSAVYLCASSPTPAGQGVYEQYFGPGTRLTVT.

The rearrangement joins TRBV19 to TRBJ1-6; TRBD1 matches at 9 bases. The CDR3 covers 14 residues. V shed 7 bases and J 5 bases; nucleotides not matched to a gene: 3. Looked up from germline, CDR1 is LNHDA and CDR2 is SQIVND (reference sequence). CDR3 amino acids: CASNGQGNNSPLHF. In DNA, the CDR3 is TGTGCCAGTAACGGACAGGGGAATAATTCACCCCTCCACTTT. Looking up the rest from reference TRBV19 and TRBJ1-6 gives the full variable domain: DGGITQSPKYLFRKEGQNVTLSCEQNLNHDAMYWYRQDPGQGLRLIYYSQIVNDFQKGDIAEGYSVSREKKESFPLTVTSAQKNPTAFYLCASNGQGNNSPLHFGNGTRLTVT.

The chain joins TRBV18 to TRBJ2-7; possibly TRBD1 or TRBD2 for D (6 bases each). V lost 4 bases, J lost 1 base, and 17 bases lay in between. The CDR3 totals 16 residues. Germline assignment: CDR1 KGHSH and CDR2 LQKENI. CDR3 DNA sequence: TGTGCCAGCTCACAGGGGGGCAGGCAACTTTCCTACGAGCAGTACTTC. It codes for CASSQGGRQLSYEQYF.

The chain combines TRBV28 with TRBJ1-1; no firm D call. The CDR3 covers 16 residues. Trimming stripped 7 bases from V and 6 bases from J, with 24 bases between. Germline V lookup: CDR1 MDHEN, CDR2 SYDVKM. CDR3 DNA sequence: TGTGCCAGCATTGGCAGCGGCCTTAATTATCGTGCTGAAGCTTTCTTT. It codes for CASIGSGLNYRAEAFF.

The chain links TRBV5-1 to TRBJ2-5; TRBD1 aligns across 8 bases. This CDR3 has 15 amino acids. The junction had 5 bases not matched to a gene; V was cut back by 2 bases and J by 2 bases. Looked up from germline, CDR1 is SGHRS and CDR2 is YFSETQ. CDR3 protein: CASSLWDRQQETQYF. DNA for the CDR3: TGCGCCAGCAGCTTATGGGACAGGCAGCAAGAGACCCAGTACTTC.

J is TRBJ2-2 and V is TRBV28, with D unclear. The germline V gene encodes CDR1 MDHEN and CDR2 SYDVKM. Trimming cost V 1 base and J 1 base, with 1 base left between them. This CDR3 is built from 13 residues. CDR3: CASSLLNTGELFF. The CDR3, as DNA: TGTGCCAGCAGTTTATTGAACACCGGGGAGCTGTTTTTT.

The V and J genes are TRBV7-2 and TRBJ2-3, with TRBD2 identical over 7 bases. The germline gives CDR1 SGHTA, CDR2 FQGNSA. This CDR3 is 15 amino acids long. The V and J ends lost 1 base and 6 bases, in that order; junction bases with no gene match: 7. The DNA of the CDR3 is TGTGCCAGCAGCTTAGGCGGGAGAGTAGGCGATACGCAGTATTTT. It encodes CASSLGGRVGDTQYF.

This clone was observed once. The J gene is TRBJ2-2, the V gene TRBV27, with D possibly matching TRBD1 (6 bases). Germline CDR1 MNHEY, CDR2 SMNVEV (reference sequence). Trimming shortened V by 1 base and J by 2 bases, and 8 bases separated the two germline ends. The CDR3 loop spans 15 amino acids. The chain's CDR3 is CASSLYRANTGELFF. DNA for the CDR3: TGTGCCAGCAGTTTATACAGGGCAAACACCGGGGAGCTGTTTTTT.

The rearrangement links TRBV18 to TRBJ2-1; D ambiguous. Germline CDR1 and CDR2: KGHSH and LQKENI. Trimming stripped 4 bases from V and 8 bases from J, with 15 bases between. CDR3 length equals 14 residues. This chain's CDR3 is CASSQNRAPDEQFF. Here the CDR3 DNA reads TGTGCCAGCTCACAGAACCGGGCCCCGGATGAGCAGTTCTTC.

The chain combines TRBV6-5 with TRBJ2-1, with 12 nucleotides matching TRBD2. V lost 0 bases to trimming and J lost 5 bases; unmatched junction nucleotides: 2. The germline gives CDR1 MNHEY, CDR2 SVGAGI. This CDR3 is 16 amino acids long. The CDR3, as DNA: TGTGCCAGCAGTTACTCGTGGACTAGCGGGAACAATGAGCAGTTCTTC. Protein: CASSYSWTSGNNEQFF.

The gene calls are TRBV25-1 and TRBJ2-5, with D unclear. The CDR3 has 13 amino acids. Trimming pared 1 base from V and 2 bases from J, leaving 5 bases between. The germline V gene has CDR1 MGHDK and CDR2 SYGVNS. The CDR3 region is CASSEFGQETQYF. CDR3 nucleotide sequence: TGTGCCAGCAGTGAATTTGGTCAAGAGACCCAGTACTTC.

CDR3 residues: CASSTDRGLAGGPGSYNEQFF. The CDR3 DNA reads TGTGCCAGCAGTACCGACCGGGGACTAGCGGGAGGGCCGGGTTCCTACAATGAGCAGTTCTTC. This rearrangement joins TRBV27 to TRBJ2-1, with TRBD2 identical over 16 bases. With 5 bases clipped from V and 1 base from J, the junction kept 14 bases outside the gene matches. Germline V CDR1 and CDR2: MNHEY, SMNVEV (reference sequence). The CDR3 has 21 amino acids.

The V call is TRBV9, the J call TRBJ2-1; maybe TRBD2 (6 bases). Germline V gene lookup returns CDR1 SGDLS and CDR2 YYNGEE. V was trimmed by 3 bases and J by 6 bases, leaving 7 bases between them. The CDR3 is 12 amino acids. CDR3 bases: TGTGCCAGCAGCGCCGGGAGCAATGAGCAGTTCTTC. Amino acid sequence: CASSAGSNEQFF. Together with reference TRBV9 and TRBJ2-1, the CDR3 gives the full variable domain: DSGVTQTPKHLITATGQRVTLRCSPRSGDLSVYWYQQSLDQGLQFLIQYYNGEERAKGNILERFSAQQFPDLHSELNLSSLELGDSALYFCASSAGSNEQFFGPGTRLTVL.

The rearrangement links TRBV7-7 to TRBJ2-3, with D perhaps TRBD2 (6 bases). This CDR3 is 15 amino acids long. Trimming left V 3 bases short and J 2 bases short, with 12 bases between. Germline CDR1 SSHAT, CDR2 FNYEAQ (reference sequence). The CDR3 DNA sequence: TGTGCCAGCAGCTTGGGGGGAGGTACCACAGATACGCAGTATTTT. Amino acids: CASSLGGGTTDTQYF.